What follows describes a single T cell receptor beta chain. Its antigen is unknown. Repertoires were generated with immunoSEQ multiplex PCR, while TCRdb's copy carries only in-frame clones and drops some. The table has roughly 40,000 clones, roughly 89% seen once; the top ten hold 6% to 8%. The data derive from a study of PD-L1 blockade in urothelial cancer. Time point of the sample: peripheral blood 6 weeks after treatment start. Study-level results: Better survival was predicted when blood TCR clonality before treatment fell below the median.

This clonotype was sampled from a man in his 70s with urothelial cancer. The source material was PBMCs, sampled around atezolizumab (anti-PD-L1) treatment.

The CDR3 DNA reads TGCGCCAGCAGCCCCGGAAATACCGGGGCAGATACGCAGTATTTT. Protein: CASSPGNTGADTQYF. The chain joins TRBV4-1 to TRBJ2-3; D might be TRBD2 (5 bases). This CDR3 has 15 residues. Germline CDR1 and CDR2: MGHRA and YSYEKL. V lost 4 bases and J lost 4, with 15 bases in between.